This T cell receptor beta chain was retrieved from a study of monozygotic twins with inflammatory bowel disease. With respect to this clonotype: Its antigen is currently unknown.

The authors isolated total RNA from whole blood without sorting T cells. Study-level points and caveats: Diversity of TCRbeta measured by inverse Simpson was lower in IBD patients than in healthy co-twins.

CDR1 and CDR2 from the germline V gene are MNHEY and SVGAGI. CDR3 length: 13 residues. Researchers ran eight separate cDNA reactions for each sample. TCRdb re-analyzed the 5' RACE reads; it lists each CDR3 protein once, without DNA. The sample has about 130,000 distinct CDR3 sequences, and its top ten clones hold 0.95% to 1.5%. This chain connects TRBV6-5 to TRBJ1-1; TCRdb indicates TRBD1, and absent DNA this call remains unverified. Sequenced input: blood. The origin of this receptor is a human donor with ulcerative colitis or Crohn's disease, or a healthy co-twin of an affected twin (not recorded which). The CDR3: CASRGTGYTEAFF.